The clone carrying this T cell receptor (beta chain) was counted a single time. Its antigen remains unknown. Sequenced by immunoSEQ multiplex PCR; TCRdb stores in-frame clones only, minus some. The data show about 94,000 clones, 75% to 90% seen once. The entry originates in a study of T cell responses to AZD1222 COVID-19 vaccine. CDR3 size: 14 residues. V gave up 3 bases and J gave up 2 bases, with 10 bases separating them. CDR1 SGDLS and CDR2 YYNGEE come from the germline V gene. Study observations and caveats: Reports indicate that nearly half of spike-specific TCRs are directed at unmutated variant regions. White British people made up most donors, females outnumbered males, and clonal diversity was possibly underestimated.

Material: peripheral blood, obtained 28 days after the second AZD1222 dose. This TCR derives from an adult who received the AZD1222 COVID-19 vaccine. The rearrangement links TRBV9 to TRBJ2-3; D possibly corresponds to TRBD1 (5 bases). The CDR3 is CASSDGHHTDTQYF. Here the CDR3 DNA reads TGTGCCAGCAGCGACGGACATCACACAGATACGCAGTATTTT. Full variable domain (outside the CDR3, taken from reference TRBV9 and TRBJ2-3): DSGVTQTPKHLITATGQRVTLRCSPRSGDLSVYWYQQSLDQGLQFLIQYYNGEERAKGNILERFSAQQFPDLHSELNLSSLELGDSALYFCASSDGHHTDTQYFGPGTRLTVL.